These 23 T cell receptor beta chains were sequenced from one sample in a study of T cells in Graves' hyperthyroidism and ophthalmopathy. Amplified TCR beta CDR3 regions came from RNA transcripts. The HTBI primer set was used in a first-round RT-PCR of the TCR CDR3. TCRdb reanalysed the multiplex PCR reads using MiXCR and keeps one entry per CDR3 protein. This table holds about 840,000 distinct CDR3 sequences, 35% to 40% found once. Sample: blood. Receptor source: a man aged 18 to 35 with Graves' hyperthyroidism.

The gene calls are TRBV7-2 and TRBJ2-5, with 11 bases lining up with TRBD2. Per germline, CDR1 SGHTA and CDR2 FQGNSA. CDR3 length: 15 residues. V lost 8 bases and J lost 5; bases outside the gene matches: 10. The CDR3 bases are TGTGCCAGCTCACGGAGTCGGACTAGCGGGGAGACCCAGTACTTC. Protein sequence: CASSRSRTSGETQYF.

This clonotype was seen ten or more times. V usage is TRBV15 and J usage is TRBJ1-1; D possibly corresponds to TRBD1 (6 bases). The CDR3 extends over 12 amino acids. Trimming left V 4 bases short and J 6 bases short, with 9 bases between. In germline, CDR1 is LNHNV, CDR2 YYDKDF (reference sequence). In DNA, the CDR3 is TGTGCCACCAGCAACAGGGTCTCTGAAGCTTTCTTT. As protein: CATSNRVSEAFF.

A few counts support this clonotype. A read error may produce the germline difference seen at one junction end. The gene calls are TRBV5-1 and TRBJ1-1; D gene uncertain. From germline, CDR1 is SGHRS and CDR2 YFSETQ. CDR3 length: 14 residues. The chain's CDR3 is CASSQAPGPTEAFF. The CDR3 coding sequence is TGTGCCAGCAGCCAAGCCCCAGGTCCCACTGAAGCTTTCTTT.

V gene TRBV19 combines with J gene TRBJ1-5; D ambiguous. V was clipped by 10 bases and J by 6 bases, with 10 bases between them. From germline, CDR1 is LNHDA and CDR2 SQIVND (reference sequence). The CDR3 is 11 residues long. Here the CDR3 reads CATSDGQPQHF. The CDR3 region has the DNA TGTGCCACGTCTGACGGTCAGCCCCAGCATTTT.

CDR3 sequence reads: CSVEGRLWGTDGYTF. CDR3 DNA: TGCAGCGTTGAAGGACGGCTTTGGGGCACTGATGGCTACACCTTC. The chain has TRBV29-1 and TRBJ1-2; TRBD1 might be the D (5 bases). Germline V gene data show CDR1 as SQVTM and CDR2 as ANQGSEA. CDR3 length: 15 residues. Trimming took off 1 base at V and 6 bases at J, with 18 bases between the two ends.

The CDR3 DNA sequence: TGTGCCAGCAGTGGACTTGGGGACAGGGTCACCTATGGCTACACCTTC. This translates into CASSGLGDRVTYGYTF. The chain couples TRBV7-2 to TRBJ1-2; 9 nucleotides match TRBD1. CDR3 size: 16 residues. The V and J ends lost 6 bases and 4 bases, in that order; junction bases with no gene match: 12. Per germline, CDR1 SGHTA and CDR2 FQGNSA.

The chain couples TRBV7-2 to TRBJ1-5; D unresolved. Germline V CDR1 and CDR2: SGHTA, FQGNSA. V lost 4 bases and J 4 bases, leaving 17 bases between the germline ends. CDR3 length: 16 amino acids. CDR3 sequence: CASSSGSYRENQPQHF. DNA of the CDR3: TGTGCCAGCAGCTCTGGGTCTTACAGAGAGAATCAGCCCCAGCATTTT.

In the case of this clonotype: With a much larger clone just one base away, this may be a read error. The DNA for the CDR3 is TGCAGCGTTACCATGAACACTGAAGCTCTCTTT. As protein: CSVTMNTEALF. The V and J genes are TRBV29-1 and TRBJ1-1, with D unclear. CDR3 length: 11 amino acids. Germline CDR1 SQVTM, CDR2 ANQGSEA.

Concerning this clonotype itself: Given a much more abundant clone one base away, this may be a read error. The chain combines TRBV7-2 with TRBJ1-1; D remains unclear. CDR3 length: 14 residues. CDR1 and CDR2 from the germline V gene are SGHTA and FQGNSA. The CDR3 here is CVSSSRALNTEAFF. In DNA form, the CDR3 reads TGTGTCAGCAGCTCCCGGGCCTTGAACACTGAAGCTTTCTTT.

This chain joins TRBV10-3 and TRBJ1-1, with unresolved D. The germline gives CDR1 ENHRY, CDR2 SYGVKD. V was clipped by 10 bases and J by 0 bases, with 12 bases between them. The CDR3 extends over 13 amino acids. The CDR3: CASRTVMNTEAFF. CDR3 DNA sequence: TGTGCCAGCAGGACGGTCATGAACACTGAAGCTTTCTTT.

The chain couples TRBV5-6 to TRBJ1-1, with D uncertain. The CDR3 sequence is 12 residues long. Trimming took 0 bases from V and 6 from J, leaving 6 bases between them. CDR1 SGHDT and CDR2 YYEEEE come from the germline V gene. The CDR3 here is CASSLAESEAFF. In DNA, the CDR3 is TGTGCCAGCAGCTTGGCCGAATCTGAAGCTTTCTTT.

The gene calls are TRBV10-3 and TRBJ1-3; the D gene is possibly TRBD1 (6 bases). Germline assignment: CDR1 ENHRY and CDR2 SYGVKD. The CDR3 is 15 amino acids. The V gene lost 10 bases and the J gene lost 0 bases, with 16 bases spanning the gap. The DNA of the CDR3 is TGTGCCAGCAAGGGGACACTAACCTCTGGAAACACCATATATTTT. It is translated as CASKGTLTSGNTIYF.

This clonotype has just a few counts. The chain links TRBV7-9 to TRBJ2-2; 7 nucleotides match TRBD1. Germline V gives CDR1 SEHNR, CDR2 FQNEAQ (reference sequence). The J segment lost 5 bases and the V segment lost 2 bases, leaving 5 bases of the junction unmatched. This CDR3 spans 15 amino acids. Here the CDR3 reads CASSLPQGTTGELFF. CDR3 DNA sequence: TGTGCCAGCAGCTTACCACAGGGGACGACCGGGGAGCTGTTTTTT.

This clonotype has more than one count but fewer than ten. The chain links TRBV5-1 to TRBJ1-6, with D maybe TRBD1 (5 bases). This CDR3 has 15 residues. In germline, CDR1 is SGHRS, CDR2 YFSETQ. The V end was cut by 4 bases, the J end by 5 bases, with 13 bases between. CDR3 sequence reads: CASSPDRSNNSPLHF. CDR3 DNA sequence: TGCGCCAGCAGCCCTGACAGAAGTAATAATTCACCCCTCCACTTT.

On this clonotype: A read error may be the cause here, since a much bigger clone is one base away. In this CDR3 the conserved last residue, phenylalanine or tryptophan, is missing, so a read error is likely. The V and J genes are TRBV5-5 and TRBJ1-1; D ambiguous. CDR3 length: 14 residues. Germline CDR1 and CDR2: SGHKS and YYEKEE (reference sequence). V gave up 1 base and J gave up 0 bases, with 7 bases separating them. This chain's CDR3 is CASSLFELNTEAFL. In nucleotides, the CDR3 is TGTGCCAGCAGCTTGTTTGAGTTGAACACTGAAGCTTTCCTT.

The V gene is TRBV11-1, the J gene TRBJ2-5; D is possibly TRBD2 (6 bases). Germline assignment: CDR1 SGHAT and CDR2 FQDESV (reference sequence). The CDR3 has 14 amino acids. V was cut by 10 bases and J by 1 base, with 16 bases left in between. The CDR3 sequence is CATAPRDFQETQYF. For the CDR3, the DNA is TGTGCCACCGCCCCTAGGGACTTCCAAGAGACCCAGTACTTC.

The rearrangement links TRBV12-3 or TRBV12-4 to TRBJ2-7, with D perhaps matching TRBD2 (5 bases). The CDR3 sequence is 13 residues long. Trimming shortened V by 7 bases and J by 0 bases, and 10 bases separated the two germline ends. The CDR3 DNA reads TGTGCCAGCAACCCCGCGGGCTCCTACGAGCAGTACTTC. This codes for CASNPAGSYEQYF.

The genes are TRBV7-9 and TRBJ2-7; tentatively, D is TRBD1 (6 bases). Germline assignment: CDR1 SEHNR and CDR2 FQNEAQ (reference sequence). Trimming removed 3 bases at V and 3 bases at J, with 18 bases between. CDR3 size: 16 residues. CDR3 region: CASSFVRDTENYEQYF. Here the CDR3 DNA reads TGTGCCAGCAGCTTTGTAAGGGACACCGAAAACTACGAGCAGTACTTC. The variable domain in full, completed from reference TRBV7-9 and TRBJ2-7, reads DTGVSQNPRHKITKRGQNVTFRCDPISEHNRLYWYRQTLGQGPEFLTYFQNEAQLEKSRLLSDRFSAERPKGSFSTLEIQRTEQGDSAMYLCASSFVRDTENYEQYFGPGTRLTVT.

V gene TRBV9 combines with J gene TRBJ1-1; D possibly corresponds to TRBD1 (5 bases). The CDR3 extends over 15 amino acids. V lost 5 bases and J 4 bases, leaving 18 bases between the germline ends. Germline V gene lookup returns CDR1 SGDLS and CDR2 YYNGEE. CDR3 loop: CASRAEGHRSTEAFF. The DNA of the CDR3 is TGTGCCAGCAGGGCAGAAGGACATAGAAGCACTGAAGCTTTCTTT.

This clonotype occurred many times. CDR3 sequence (DNA): TGTGCCAGCAGTGGGGGCGGAACCTACGAGCAGTACTTC. It yields the protein CASSGGGTYEQYF. The chain employs TRBV7-9 and TRBJ2-7; D might be TRBD1 (6 bases). The CDR3 length is 13 residues. Deletions cut 6 bases from V and 2 bases from J, with 11 bases between. Germline values: CDR1 SEHNR, CDR2 FQNEAQ (reference sequence).

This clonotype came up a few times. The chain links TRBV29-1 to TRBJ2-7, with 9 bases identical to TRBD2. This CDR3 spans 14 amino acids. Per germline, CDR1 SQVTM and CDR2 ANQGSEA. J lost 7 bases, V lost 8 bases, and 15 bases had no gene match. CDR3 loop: CSPGSGGRAGEQYF. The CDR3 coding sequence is TGCAGCCCTGGGAGCGGCGGGAGGGCCGGGGAGCAGTACTTC.

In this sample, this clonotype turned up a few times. The CDR3 reads CSVESNEQFF. In DNA form, the CDR3 reads TGCAGCGTTGAATCGAATGAGCAGTTCTTC. The V call is TRBV29-1, the J call TRBJ2-1; D gene uncertain. V was trimmed by 2 bases and J by 7 bases, leaving 3 bases between them. Germline V gene lookup returns CDR1 SQVTM and CDR2 ANQGSEA. The length of the CDR3 is 10 residues.

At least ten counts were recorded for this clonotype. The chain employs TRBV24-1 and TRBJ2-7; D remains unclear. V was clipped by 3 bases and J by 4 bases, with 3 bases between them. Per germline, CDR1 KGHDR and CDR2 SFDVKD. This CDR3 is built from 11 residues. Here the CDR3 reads CATSDGYEQYF. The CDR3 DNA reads TGTGCCACCAGTGATGGTTACGAGCAGTACTTC.